This TCR beta chain is from a study of T cells after yellow fever vaccination. Study findings and constraints: A weaker secondary response peaked on day 5, the primary on day 15. Highly abundant clonotypes carried over from the bulk population could end up in FACS-sorted repertoires as contaminants.

The germline gives CDR1 MGHRA, CDR2 YSYEKL. The CDR3 length is 19 residues. Trimming cost V 2 bases and J 6 bases, with 27 bases left between them. On this clonotype itself: Its target is not known.

In making TCR cDNA, 5'RACE template switching added a universal primer site and UMIs to it. TCRdb independently ran MiXCR on the 5' RACE reads; one entry per CDR3 protein. The data show about 300,000 distinct CDR3 sequences, around 6.8% seen once. The chain uses TRBV4-1 and TRBJ2-3, with D tentatively TRBD1 or TRBD2 (5 bases each). This specimen consisted of PBMCs, obtained approximately 47 days after the first yellow fever vaccination. This sequence was found in a man younger than 35 who received the YFV17D yellow fever vaccine. CDR3 DNA: TGCGCCAGCAGCCAACCCACTCCCGGGACCGTCTCCGTCGCCGATACGCAGTATTTT. This sequence encodes CASSQPTPGTVSVADTQYF.